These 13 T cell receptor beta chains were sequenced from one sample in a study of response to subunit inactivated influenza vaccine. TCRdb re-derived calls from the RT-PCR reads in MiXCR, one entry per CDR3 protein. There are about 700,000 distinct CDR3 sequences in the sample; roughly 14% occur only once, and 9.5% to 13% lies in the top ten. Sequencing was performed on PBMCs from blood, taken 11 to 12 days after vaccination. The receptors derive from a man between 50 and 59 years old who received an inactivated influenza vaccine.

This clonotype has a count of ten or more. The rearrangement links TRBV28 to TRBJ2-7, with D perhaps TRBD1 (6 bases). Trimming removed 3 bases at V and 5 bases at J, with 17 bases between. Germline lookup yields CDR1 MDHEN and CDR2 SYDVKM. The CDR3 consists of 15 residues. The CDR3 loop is CASSFGGGVFNEQYF. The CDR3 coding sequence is TGTGCCAGCAGTTTTGGTGGGGGCGTTTTTAACGAGCAGTACTTC.

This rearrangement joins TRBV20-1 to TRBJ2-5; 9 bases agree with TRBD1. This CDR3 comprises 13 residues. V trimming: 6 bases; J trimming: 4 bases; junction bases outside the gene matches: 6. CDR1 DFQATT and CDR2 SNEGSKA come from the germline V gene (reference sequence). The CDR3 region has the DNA TGCAGTGCGAACTTACAGGGGGCAGAGACCCAGTACTTC. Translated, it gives CSANLQGAETQYF.

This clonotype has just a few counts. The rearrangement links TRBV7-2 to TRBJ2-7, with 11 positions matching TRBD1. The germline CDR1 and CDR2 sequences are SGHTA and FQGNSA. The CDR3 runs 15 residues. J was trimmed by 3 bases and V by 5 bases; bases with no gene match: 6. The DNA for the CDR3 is TGTGCCAGCAGCCCTGGGACAGGGGGTGGCTACGAGCAGTACTTC. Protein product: CASSPGTGGGYEQYF.

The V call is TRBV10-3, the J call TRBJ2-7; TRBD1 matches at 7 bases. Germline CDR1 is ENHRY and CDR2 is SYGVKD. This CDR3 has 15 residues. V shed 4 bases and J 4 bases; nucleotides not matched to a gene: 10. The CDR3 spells CAISAETGISYEQYF. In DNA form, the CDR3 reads TGTGCCATCAGTGCAGAGACAGGGATTTCTTACGAGCAGTACTTC.

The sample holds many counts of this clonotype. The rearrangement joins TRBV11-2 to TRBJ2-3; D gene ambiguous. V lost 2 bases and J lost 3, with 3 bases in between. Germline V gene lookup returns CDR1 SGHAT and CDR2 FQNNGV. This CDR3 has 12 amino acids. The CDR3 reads CASSLQTDTQYF. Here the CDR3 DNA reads TGTGCCAGCAGCTTACAGACAGATACGCAGTATTTT.

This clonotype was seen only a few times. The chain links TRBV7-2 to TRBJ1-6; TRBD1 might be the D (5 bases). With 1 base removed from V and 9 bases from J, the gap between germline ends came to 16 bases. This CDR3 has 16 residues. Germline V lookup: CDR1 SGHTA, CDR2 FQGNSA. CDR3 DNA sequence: TGTGCCAGCAGCTTAGTATCCCAGGGATGGGGTTCACCCCTCCACTTT. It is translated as CASSLVSQGWGSPLHF.

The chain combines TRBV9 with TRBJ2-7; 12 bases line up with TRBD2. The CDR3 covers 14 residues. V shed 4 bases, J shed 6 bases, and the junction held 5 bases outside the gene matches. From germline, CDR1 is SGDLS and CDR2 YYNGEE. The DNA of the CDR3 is TGTGCCAGCAGCCCTAGCGGGGGGGCCCCCGAGCAGTACTTC. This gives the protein CASSPSGGAPEQYF. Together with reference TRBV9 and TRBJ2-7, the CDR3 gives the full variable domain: DSGVTQTPKHLITATGQRVTLRCSPRSGDLSVYWYQQSLDQGLQFLIQYYNGEERAKGNILERFSAQQFPDLHSELNLSSLELGDSALYFCASSPSGGAPEQYFGPGTRLTVT.

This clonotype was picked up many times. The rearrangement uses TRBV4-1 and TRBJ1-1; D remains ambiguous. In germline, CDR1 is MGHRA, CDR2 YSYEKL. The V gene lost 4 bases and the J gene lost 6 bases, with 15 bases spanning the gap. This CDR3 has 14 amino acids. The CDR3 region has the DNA TGCGCCAGCAGCCGCGGTACCCCCGGGTCTGAAGCTTTCTTT. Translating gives CASSRGTPGSEAFF.

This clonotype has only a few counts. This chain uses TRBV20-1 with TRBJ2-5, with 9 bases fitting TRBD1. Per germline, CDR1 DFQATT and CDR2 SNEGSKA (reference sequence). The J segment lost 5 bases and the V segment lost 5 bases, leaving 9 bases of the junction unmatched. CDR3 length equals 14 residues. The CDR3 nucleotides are TGCAGTGCTGAGGGACAGGGTTACAGGGAGACCCAGTACTTC. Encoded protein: CSAEGQGYRETQYF.

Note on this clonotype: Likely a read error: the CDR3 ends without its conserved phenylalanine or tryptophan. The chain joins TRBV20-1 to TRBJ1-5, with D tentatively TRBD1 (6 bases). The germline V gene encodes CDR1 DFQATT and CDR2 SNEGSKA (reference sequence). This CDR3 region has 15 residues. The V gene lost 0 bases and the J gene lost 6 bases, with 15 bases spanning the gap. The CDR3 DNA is TGCAGTGCTAGAGATCGGGGGGGCACGGGTCAGCCCCAGCATTAT. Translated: CSARDRGGTGQPQHY.

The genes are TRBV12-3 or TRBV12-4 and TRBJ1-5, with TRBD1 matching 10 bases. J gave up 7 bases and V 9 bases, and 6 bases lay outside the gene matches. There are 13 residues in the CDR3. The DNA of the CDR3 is TGTGCCAGTCGACAGGGGGCAGGGCAGCCCCAGCATTTT. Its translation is CASRQGAGQPQHF.

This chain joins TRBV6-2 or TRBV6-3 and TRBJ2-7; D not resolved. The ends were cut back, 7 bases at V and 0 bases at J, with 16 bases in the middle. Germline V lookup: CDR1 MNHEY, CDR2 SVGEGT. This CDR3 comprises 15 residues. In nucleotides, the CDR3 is TGTGCCAGCAATTCACGCGGAAGCCTCTCCTACGAGCAGTACTTC. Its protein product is CASNSRGSLSYEQYF.

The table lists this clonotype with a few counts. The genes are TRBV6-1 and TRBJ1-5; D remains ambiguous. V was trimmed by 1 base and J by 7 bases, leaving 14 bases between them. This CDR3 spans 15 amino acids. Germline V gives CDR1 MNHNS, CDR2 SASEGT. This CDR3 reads CASSEGLGFGQPQHF. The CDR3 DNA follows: TGTGCCAGCAGTGAAGGGCTCGGGTTTGGGCAGCCCCAGCATTTT.